The subject of this entry is one T cell receptor (beta chain). Its antigen is currently not known. No base quality information exists; no much larger clone differs at one position. The CDR3 runs 14 amino acids, cysteine and phenylalanine included. The sequence is cut down to CDR3 DNA, 42 bases in frame from base 1. The V end loses 0 bases and the J end loses 2 bases, and a stretch of 5 bases separates them. CDR1 and CDR2 are drawn from the germline V gene: SGHTA, FQGNSA. The sample is drawn from a study of cytomegalovirus exposure and HLA in healthy donors (dated by TCRdb to 2017 to 2019). Turning to the overall study: An earlier analysis of a few hundred of the donors reported about 300 Gb of sequence data and around 110 million unique TCR beta sequences obtained from 150 million to 200 million T cells. Donor age, sex, ethnicity and CMV serostatus were collected together with the repertoire data. A later genetic analysis took genome-wide SNP genotypes for about 55% of the 666 donors and used that subset as a discovery cohort. Among the roughly 410 genotyped donors, about 83% belonged to the genetic ancestry cluster associated with self-reported Caucasian donors. A separate validation cohort of 100 to 150 different subjects was used in addition to the roughly 670-subject first cohort. The number of typed donors differed by locus: about 629-630 for A, B, C, DRB1 and DQB1; roughly 510 for DQA1; some 590 for DPA1; and approximately 450 for DPB1. Among some 400 genotyped donors of the cohort, an average of roughly 240,000 unique TCR beta nucleotide sequences were sequenced per donor, 15% to 20% of them non-productive. An earlier analysis of 450 to 750 of the donors used high-throughput TCR beta sequencing to judge whether each TCR beta V gene segment behaved as functional or pseudogenic. The T cell repertoires of roughly 660 subjects were profiled by immunosequencing and related to cytomegalovirus serostatus. Every discovery cohort repertoire had been produced on one sequencing platform. Roughly five DR-DQ haplotypes were treated as single units for association and clustering because of strong linkage in the cohort. About 300 gigabases of sequencing data and 70 million to 85 million unique TCR sequences were included in an early release covering under 650 HLA-typed donors. Rather than drawing on any new phenotypic data, the later analysis identified candidate immune exposures from TCR beta sequences and the way those sequences occurred across donors. A later analysis re-analyzed previously published TCR beta repertoires from 666 donors and added high-resolution HLA genotyping to study TCR occurrence patterns. The study combined high-throughput TCR immunosequencing, statistical association of individual TCRs with disease status, and machine learning to predict cytomegalovirus infection status. The study aimed to test whether cataloging public T cell receptors could reveal signatures of past pathogen exposure. HLA typing included class I and class II loci at four-digit resolution. Broad study findings and their caveats: Because counts were too low, around 18 rarely observed V segments, including chromosome 9 orphons, were left out of the earlier analysis of approximately 580 of the donors. Compared with equally common non-associated chains, HLA-associated TCR beta chains in a later analysis were more clonally expanded and had lower generation probabilities. Three of the identified cytomegalovirus-associated TCR beta chains were confirmed in vitro to be specific for cytomegalovirus antigens. The presence/absence analyses assumed that sequencing depth was roughly uniform across donors, and that assumption may not be true. A later analysis reported that several top co-occurrence clusters appeared linked to parvovirus B19, influenza, CMV and Epstein-Barr virus. Correlated functional status among segregating V segments might reflect linkage disequilibrium, but an unknown experimental factor could not be ruled out. Compared with the roughly 670-donor mean, donors in an Asian-associated ancestry cluster had fewer N-insertions in productive TCRs, according to a later genetic analysis. The study listed approximately 150 TCR beta chains as associated with cytomegalovirus. Broadly in line with IMGT annotations, most TCR beta V segments showed up in productive rearrangements about 87% or about 30% of the time in an earlier analysis of a few hundred of the donors. Only TCR beta chains were sequenced in this cohort, and the absence of alpha or paired-chain data limited detectable features. Because HLA typing was missing for some donors at each locus, association tests included only the typed subset. A further reported finding was that TCR beta sequences accurately predicted the HLA-A and HLA-B alleles for most subjects in the first cohort. The authors suggested that the approach could potentially be extended to other disease states and immunological phenotypes. In a later analysis, the rate of TCR association differed among HLA loci, with DRB1 alleles having the most associated TCRs and HLA-C alleles having the fewest. In both the original and validation cohorts, the classifier was reported to diagnose cytomegalovirus status with high specificity and sensitivity. According to a later analysis, most CMV-associated TCR beta chains appeared to be HLA-restricted, and the HLA associations seemed to be driven largely by CMV exposure. For the cohort, immune exposure information was limited to CMV serostatus. The 87-base-pair reads could not distinguish some IMGT-functional V segments, including TRBV6-2 and TRBV6-3, so those segments were excluded. At a false discovery rate of 0.05, a later analysis linked roughly 17,000 TCR beta sequences to specific HLA alleles. A group of highly shared sequence variants was considered likely to be a technical artifact of the sequencing pipeline. While some public TCRs were present in many individuals, most TCR sequences turned up only very rarely across donors. Assigning TCR associations to individual alleles was difficult when HLA alleles, especially DR and DQ, strongly co-occurred. An association between a missense DCLRE1C variant and V-gene and J-gene trimming of TCR beta chains was found in a later genetic analysis and replicated in an independent cohort.

In total, 666 healthy bone marrow donors made up the cohort. All cohort members were sampled while nominally healthy, although unrecorded immune exposures were likely present. The donor tested CMV seronegative and was one of the 352 seronegative cohort members. A peripheral blood sample was collected from each donor, and TCR beta sequencing was performed on peripheral blood mononuclear cells. Genomic DNA extraction from the blood cell samples was performed with the Qiagen DNeasy Blood Extraction Kit. The library was obtained by the immunoSEQ multiplex PCR assay. The multiplex PCR relied on a mix of 60 forward primers for TCR Vbeta segments and 13 reverse primers for TCR Jbeta segments. Amplification of the CDR3 region of rearranged TCR beta genes was performed with a multiplex PCR assay on genomic DNA. On the Illumina HiSeq System, the amplified TCR beta libraries were sequenced as 87-base-pair reads. From the authors' description of their analysis: Across the roughly 600 repertoires, a later analysis counted some 81 million unique TCR beta chains, around 11 million of which were shared by at least two donors. Raw reads were error-corrected and collapsed into unique sequences by a nearest-neighbor algorithm in which closely related sequences were merged to remove PCR and sequencing errors. CDR3 sequences were aligned to IMGT reference sequences to assign V, D and J gene segments. For a sequence to be retained, a match of at least six nucleotides was required to both a V gene segment and a J gene segment. A rearrangement counted as productive if the CDR3 had no stop codons and remained in frame with V and J, and every other rearrangement counted as non-productive. CDR3 was defined by IMGT convention, running from the second conserved V-encoded cysteine to the conserved J-encoded phenylalanine. In an earlier analysis of some 550 of the donors, sequences lacking an unambiguous match to a single V gene segment were excluded. In an earlier analysis of a few hundred of the donors, V segments were called functional above 56.7% productive rearrangements and were called segregating when the between-donor standard deviation exceeded 5%. To diagnose cytomegalovirus status from the catalog of TCR beta chain sequences, a statistical classification framework was built. In a later analysis, V and J genes were assigned by comparing TCR nucleotide sequences against IMGT/GENE-DB human TR gene sequences. A later analysis assigned CDR3 sequences and most-parsimonious VDJ recombination scenarios with the TCRdist pipeline. In a later analysis, every TCR beta chain was defined by the combination of its CDR3 amino acid sequence and its V-gene family, and reads without a unique V-gene family were dropped. As a way to deal with suspected cross-contamination and a sequencing artifact, a later analysis dropped more than 500 nucleotide sequences that were highly shared and had low generation probability. For each public chain, a later analysis derived a clonal expansion index from normalized ranks of inferred template counts within each repertoire. A later analysis computed generation probabilities with a VDJ recombination model fitted to out-of-frame rearrangements, and checked the results against IGoR. A later analysis scored TCR-TCR, TCR-HLA and TCR-CMV co-occurrence with hypergeometric tests, applying a repertoire-size bias correction to TCR pairs. A later analysis estimated false discovery rates by permuting HLA or CMV assignments 20 times. In a later analysis, co-occurring TCRs were grouped using DBSCAN, with TCRdist sequence similarity added in when clustering inside HLA-allele-positive subsets. Repertoires with fewer than 30,000 or more than 120,000 public chains were left out of co-occurrence clustering, as were about 5 repertoires with anomalous nucleotide sharing. As stored in TCRdb, this immuneACCESS dataset retains in-frame rearrangements with V and J assigned. A fraction of the clones does not appear; measured against another copy, unresolved V genes explain less than half of the discrepancy, and the remainder lacks a known reason. The DNA gave D and trimming, while V, J and clone size come from that table. The sample table holds about 200,000 clones, of which 80% to 85% were seen once. The ten most abundant clones make up about 2.5% of the sample.

The chain is made from TRBV7-2 and TRBJ1-5; TRBD1 is perhaps the D gene, given 5 matching bases. The clonotype comes from a woman aged 35 to 49 in good health and CMV-seronegative. Sequenced input: PBMCs. The DNA sequence reads TGTGCCAGCAGCTTAGCAGGGGGCAATCAGCCCCAGCATTTT. It is translated as CASSLAGGNQPQHF. With the portions outside the CDR3 filled from the reference TRBV7-2 and TRBJ1-5 genes, the complete variable region becomes GAGVSQSPSNKVTEKGKDVELRCDPISGHTALYWYRQSLGQGLEFLIYFQGNSAPDKSGLPSDRFSAERTGGSVSTLTIQRTQQEDSAVYLCASSLAGGNQPQHFGDGTRLSIL.